This T cell receptor (beta chain) was observed in a study of blood T cell repertoires in COVID-19. Study details: Donors in the United States, Italy and Spain gave samples during acute or convalescent COVID-19.

Sequencing was performed with immunoSEQ multiplex PCR; in TCRdb, only in-frame clones are kept and a portion is missing. This sample has about 240,000 clones, with about 86% found just once. From germline, CDR1 is SGHAT and CDR2 FQNNGV. The V end was cut by 3 bases, the J end by 5 bases, with 10 bases between. This CDR3 region has 13 residues. Residents of about two dozen US areas, aged about 18 to 89 years, made up the participants. The J gene is TRBJ1-1, the V gene TRBV11-2; D is ambiguous. This sequence originates from a woman aged 40 to 50 with acute COVID-19. Source material: PBMCs or T cells enriched from blood (not recorded which). The CDR3 protein is CASSFGSRTEAFF. As DNA, the CDR3 is TGTGCCAGCAGCTTTGGGTCGAGGACTGAAGCTTTCTTT.